These T cell receptor beta chains were read from a single sample in a study of PD-1 blockade in mismatch repair-deficient tumors. Sequencing used immunoSEQ multiplex PCR; TCRdb keeps in-frame clones, though not all of them. This table has tens of thousands of clones, more than 80% appearing once. Sequences were derived from peripheral blood, sampled 44 weeks after starting pembrolizumab. The receptors derive from an adult with mismatch repair-deficient cancer. Both conserved end residues are part of each CDR3. Each record gives: J gene, clone size, V gene, D gene, CDR3 length, CDR3 protein, CDR3 DNA. A D gene is named only where the DNA matches it firmly. Clone size is shown for a subset of rows, as once, few, many or a class of expanded clone.

TRBJ1-1,.,TRBV6-4,.,13,CASSARANTEAFF,TGTGCCAGCAGTGCCCGGGCGAACACTGAAGCTTTCTTT
TRBJ2-7,.,TRBV9,.,14,CASSVGSGYYEQYF,TGTGCCAGCAGCGTAGGTAGCGGATACTACGAGCAGTACTTC
TRBJ1-4,.,TRBV28,.,14,CASNRGFANEKLFF,TGTGCCAGCAATAGGGGTTTTGCTAATGAAAAACTGTTTTTT
TRBJ2-1,.,TRBV5-1,TRBD2,16,CASSKESGRAANEQFF,TGCGCCAGCAGCAAGGAAAGCGGGAGGGCCGCAAATGAGCAGTTCTTC
TRBJ2-7,.,TRBV5-1,TRBD1,13,CATRPQGSYEQYF,TGCGCCACCCGGCCACAGGGGTCCTACGAGCAGTACTTC
TRBJ2-1,.,TRBV5-1,TRBD1,14,CASSPGQEYNEQFF,TGCGCCAGCAGCCCGGGACAGGAATACAATGAGCAGTTCTTC
TRBJ1-3,.,TRBV5-6,.,16,CASSLESARVSGTIYF,TGTGCCAGCAGCTTGGAATCAGCCAGGGTTTCCGGCACCATATATTTT
TRBJ1-5,.,TRBV28,.,13,CASSPDSNQPQHF,TGTGCCAGCAGTCCGGACAGCAATCAGCCCCAGCATTTT
TRBJ1-1,.,TRBV19,.,13,CASSMGGAPEAFF,TGTGCCAGTAGTATGGGAGGGGCCCCTGAAGCTTTCTTT
TRBJ2-1,.,TRBV9,.,15,CASSPGVRWDNEQFF,TGTGCCAGCAGCCCGGGGGTGCGGTGGGACAATGAGCAGTTCTTC
TRBJ2-3,once,TRBV4-3,TRBD1,15,CASSQETGVTDTQYF,TGCGCCAGCAGCCAAGAAACAGGGGTCACAGATACGCAGTATTTT
TRBJ1-2,.,TRBV2,TRBD1,15,CASRDRGAGWYGYTF,TGTGCCAGCAGGGACAGGGGGGCAGGGTGGTATGGCTACACCTTC
TRBJ2-1,.,TRBV19,TRBD2,16,CASSIDAAGVYNEQFF,TGTGCCAGTAGTATAGATGCAGCGGGAGTGTACAATGAGCAGTTCTTC
TRBJ1-1,.,TRBV5-1,.,16,CASSLVETGTNTEAFF,TGCGCCAGCAGCTTGGTAGAAACAGGAACCAACACTGAAGCTTTCTTT
TRBJ2-1,.,TRBV7-6,TRBD1,16,CASSIMVGDRGTEQFF,TGTGCCAGCAGCATCATGGTTGGGGACAGGGGTACTGAGCAGTTCTTC
TRBJ2-1,.,TRBV6-1,.,14,CASSELGLGDEQFF,TGTGCCAGCAGTGAATTAGGGTTGGGGGATGAGCAGTTCTTC
TRBJ1-5,.,TRBV7-2,.,13,CASSLVLDQPQHF,TGTGCCAGCAGCTTAGTCCTTGATCAGCCCCAGCATTTT
TRBJ2-7,.,TRBV6-5,.,15,CASSYSIGGLYEQYF,TGTGCCAGCAGTTACTCAATTGGCGGGCTCTACGAGCAGTACTTC
TRBJ2-1,.,TRBV5-1,.,14,CASSLEGGDHEQFF,TGCGCCAGCAGCTTGGAAGGCGGGGACCATGAGCAGTTCTTC
TRBJ1-3,.,TRBV18,.,15,CASSPKGVSGNTIYF,TGTGCCAGCTCACCTAAAGGGGTCTCTGGAAACACCATATATTTT
TRBJ2-5,.,TRBV29-1,.,12,CSVEDSGETQYF,TGCAGCGTTGAGGACTCGGGGGAGACCCAGTACTTC
TRBJ1-1,.,TRBV5-4,TRBD1,15,CASSLDRGPSTEAFF,TGTGCCAGCAGCTTGGACAGGGGCCCTTCCACTGAAGCTTTCTTT
TRBJ1-2,once,TRBV7-9,.,13,CASGNTGFDGYTF,TGTGCCAGCGGCAATACAGGGTTCGATGGCTACACCTTC
TRBJ2-5,.,TRBV7-3,.,13,CASSPRAGETQYF,TGTGCCAGCAGCCCCAGAGCAGGCGAGACCCAGTACTTC
TRBJ1-2,.,TRBV5-6,.,11,CASSLGDRYTF,TGTGCCAGCAGCTTAGGGGACCGCTACACCTTC
TRBJ2-5,once,TRBV15,TRBD1,15,CATSKDGTEQETQYF,TGTGCCACCAGCAAAGACGGGACAGAGCAAGAGACCCAGTACTTC
TRBJ2-1,.,TRBV5-4,.,15,CASSLPGVGYNEQFF,TGTGCCAGCAGCTTACCAGGGGTTGGGTACAATGAGCAGTTCTTC
TRBJ2-7,.,TRBV5-4,TRBD2,15,CASSPALAANYEQYF,TGTGCCAGCAGCCCAGCCCTAGCGGCCAACTACGAGCAGTACTTC
TRBJ2-5,.,TRBV5-4,.,13,CASSLGGEETQYF,TGTGCCAGCAGCTTGGGGGGTGAAGAGACCCAGTACTTC
TRBJ2-1,few,TRBV27,TRBD2,15,CASRKAGAHYNEQFF,TGTGCCAGCCGTAAGGCGGGAGCACACTACAATGAGCAGTTCTTC
TRBJ2-7,.,TRBV18,TRBD2,19,CASSPPLGLAGGPLDEQYF,TGTGCCAGCTCGCCCCCTCTTGGACTAGCGGGAGGGCCTTTAGACGAGCAGTACTTC
TRBJ2-1,.,TRBV19,TRBD2,13,CATGLAGHNEQFF,TGTGCCACCGGACTAGCGGGCCACAATGAGCAGTTCTTC
TRBJ1-1,few,TRBV18,.,15,CASSPGGGLQGEAFF,TGTGCCAGCTCACCGGGAGGTGGCTTACAGGGTGAAGCTTTCTTT
TRBJ2-1,.,TRBV6-5,.,15,CASRKFGGTQGEQFF,TGTGCCAGCAGGAAATTCGGCGGGACTCAGGGTGAGCAGTTCTTC
TRBJ1-1,.,TRBV25-1,.,15,CASSGTQGSDTEAFF,TGTGCCAGCAGTGGAACACAGGGCTCGGACACTGAAGCTTTCTTT